Each of the 3 T cell receptor beta chains below was sequenced from the same sample in a study of Graves' ophthalmopathy and Graves' hyperthyroidism. Amplification of TCR beta CDR3 regions used RNA transcripts. First-round RT-PCR employed HTBI primers, with a second-round multiplex PCR after it. From the multiplex PCR reads, TCRdb called clonotypes with MiXCR, one entry per CDR3 protein. The data show 580,000 or so distinct CDR3 sequences, approximately 37% seen once. The specimen sequenced was peripheral blood or thyroid tissue (not recorded which). The receptors come from an adult man with Graves' hyperthyroidism.

The V and J genes are TRBV10-3 and TRBJ1-6, with D possibly TRBD1 on 5 matching bases. Trimming took 0 bases from V and 10 from J, leaving 16 bases between them. Germline assignment: CDR1 ENHRY and CDR2 SYGVKD. The CDR3 extends over 16 amino acids. The CDR3 DNA reads TGTGCCATCAGTGAGTCCCCCAGGGTGGAGGGATCACCCCTCCACTTT. This sequence encodes CAISESPRVEGSPLHF.

This clonotype was detected many times. The chain has TRBV7-8 and TRBJ1-4; D gene unclear. Per germline, CDR1 SGHVS and CDR2 FQNEAQ. Trimming took 3 bases from V and 5 from J, leaving 10 bases between them. The CDR3 extends over 14 amino acids. The CDR3 loop is CASSFRGPNEKLFF. The CDR3 DNA is TGTGCCAGCAGCTTCCGAGGGCCCAATGAAAAACTGTTTTTT.

The table lists this clonotype with many counts. The rearrangement uses TRBV19 and TRBJ1-5; a weak D match, TRBD1 (6 bases). This CDR3 has 15 residues. Trimming took off 7 bases at V and 0 bases at J, with 13 bases between the two ends. The V gene's germline CDR1 is LNHDA and CDR2 SQIVND (reference sequence). The CDR3 protein is CASKGGHYSNQPQHF. The CDR3 nucleotides are TGTGCCAGTAAGGGGGGACATTATAGCAATCAGCCCCAGCATTTT.